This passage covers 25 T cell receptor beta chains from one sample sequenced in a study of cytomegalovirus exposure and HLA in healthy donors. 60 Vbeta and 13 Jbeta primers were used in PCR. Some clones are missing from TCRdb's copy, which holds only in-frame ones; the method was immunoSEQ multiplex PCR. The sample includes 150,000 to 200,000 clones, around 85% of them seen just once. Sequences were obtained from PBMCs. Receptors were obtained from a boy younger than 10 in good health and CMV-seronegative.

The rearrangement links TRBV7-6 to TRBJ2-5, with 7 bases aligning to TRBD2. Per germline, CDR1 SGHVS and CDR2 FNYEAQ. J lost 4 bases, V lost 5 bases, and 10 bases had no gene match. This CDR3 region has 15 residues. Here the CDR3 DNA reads TGTGCCAGCAGCCGTCGCGGGGGACCGGGAGAGACCCAGTACTTC. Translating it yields CASSRRGGPGETQYF.

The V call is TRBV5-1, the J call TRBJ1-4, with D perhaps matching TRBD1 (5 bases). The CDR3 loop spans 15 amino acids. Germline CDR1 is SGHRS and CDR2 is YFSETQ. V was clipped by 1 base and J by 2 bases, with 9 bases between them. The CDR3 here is CASSLRGNTNEKLFF. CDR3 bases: TGCGCCAGCAGCTTGAGGGGTAATACTAATGAAAAACTGTTTTTT.

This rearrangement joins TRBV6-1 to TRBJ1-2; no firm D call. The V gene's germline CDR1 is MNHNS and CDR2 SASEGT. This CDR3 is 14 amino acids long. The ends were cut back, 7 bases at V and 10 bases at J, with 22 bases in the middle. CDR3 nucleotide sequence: TGTGCCAGCACCCCGGGAACATTGGGTGGTCACTACACCTTC. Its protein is CASTPGTLGGHYTF.

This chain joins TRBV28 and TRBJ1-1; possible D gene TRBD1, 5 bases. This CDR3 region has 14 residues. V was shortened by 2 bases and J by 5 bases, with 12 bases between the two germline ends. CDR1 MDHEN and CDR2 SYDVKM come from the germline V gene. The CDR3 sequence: CASSLQGGITEAFF. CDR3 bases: TGTGCCAGCAGTTTACAGGGTGGAATTACTGAAGCTTTCTTT.

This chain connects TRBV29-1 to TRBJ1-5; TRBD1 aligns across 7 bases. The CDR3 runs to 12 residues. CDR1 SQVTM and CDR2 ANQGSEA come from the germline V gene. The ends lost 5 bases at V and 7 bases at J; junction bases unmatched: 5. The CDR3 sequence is CSVTGDGQPQHF. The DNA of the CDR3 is TGCAGCGTTACAGGGGATGGCCAGCCCCAGCATTTT.

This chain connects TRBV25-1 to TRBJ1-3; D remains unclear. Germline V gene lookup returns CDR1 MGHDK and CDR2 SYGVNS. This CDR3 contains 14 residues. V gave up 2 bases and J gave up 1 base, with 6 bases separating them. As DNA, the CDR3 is TGTGCCAGCAGTGAACCCCGGTCTGGAAACACCATATATTTT. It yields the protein CASSEPRSGNTIYF. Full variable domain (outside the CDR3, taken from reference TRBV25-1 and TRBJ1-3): EADIYQTPRYLVIGTGKKITLECSQTMGHDKMYWYQQDPGMELHLIHYSYGVNSTEKGDLSSESTVSRIRTEHFPLTLESARPSHTSQYLCASSEPRSGNTIYFGEGSWLTVV.

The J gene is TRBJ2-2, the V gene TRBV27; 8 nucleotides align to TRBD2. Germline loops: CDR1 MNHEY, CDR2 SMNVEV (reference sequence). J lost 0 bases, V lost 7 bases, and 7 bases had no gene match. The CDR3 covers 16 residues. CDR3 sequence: CASTGGARANTGELFF. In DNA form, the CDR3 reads TGTGCCAGCACCGGGGGGGCGCGTGCGAACACCGGGGAGCTGTTTTTT.

CDR3 amino acids: CASRMGAPRKLFF. The CDR3 bases are TGTGCCAGCAGGATGGGGGCCCCCCGTAAACTGTTTTTT. V is TRBV6-1 and J is TRBJ1-4; the D gene is possibly TRBD1 (6 bases). Germline V gene sequence: CDR1 MNHNS, CDR2 SASEGT. The CDR3 runs 13 residues. V dropped 6 bases and J dropped 11 bases, with 16 bases sitting between them.

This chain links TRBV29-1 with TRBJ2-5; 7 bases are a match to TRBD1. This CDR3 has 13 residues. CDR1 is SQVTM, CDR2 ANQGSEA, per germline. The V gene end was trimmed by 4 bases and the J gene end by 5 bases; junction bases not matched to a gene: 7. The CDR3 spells CSVGGDSGETQYF. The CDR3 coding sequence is TGCAGCGTTGGAGGGGACAGCGGTGAGACCCAGTACTTC. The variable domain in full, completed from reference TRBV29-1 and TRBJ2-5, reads SAVISQKPSRDICQRGTSLTIQCQVDSQVTMMFWYRQQPGQSLTLIATANQGSEATYESGFVIDKFPISRPNLTFSTLTVSNMSPEDSSIYLCSVGGDSGETQYFGPGTRLLVL.

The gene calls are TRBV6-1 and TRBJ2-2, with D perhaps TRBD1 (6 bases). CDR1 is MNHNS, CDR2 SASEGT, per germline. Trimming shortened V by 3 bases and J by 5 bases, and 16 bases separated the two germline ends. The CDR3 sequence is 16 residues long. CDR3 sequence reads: CASSDSGVKGTGELFF. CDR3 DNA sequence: TGTGCCAGCAGTGATTCAGGGGTGAAGGGGACCGGGGAGCTGTTTTTT.

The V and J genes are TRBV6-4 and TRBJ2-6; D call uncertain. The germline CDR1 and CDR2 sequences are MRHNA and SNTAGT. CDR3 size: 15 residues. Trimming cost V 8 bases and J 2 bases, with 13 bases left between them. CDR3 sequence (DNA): TGTGCCAGCTCGAACGTTGGCCCTGGGGCCAACGTCCTGACTTTC. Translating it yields CASSNVGPGANVLTF.

CDR3 bases: TGTGCCAGCAGTTTTGGGGCGACAGGGAATGAGCAGTTCTTC. Protein product: CASSFGATGNEQFF. The chain joins TRBV28 to TRBJ2-1; the match to TRBD1 covers 7 bases. J gave up 7 bases and V 3 bases, and 6 bases lay outside the gene matches. The CDR3 has 14 residues. The germline V gene encodes CDR1 MDHEN and CDR2 SYDVKM.

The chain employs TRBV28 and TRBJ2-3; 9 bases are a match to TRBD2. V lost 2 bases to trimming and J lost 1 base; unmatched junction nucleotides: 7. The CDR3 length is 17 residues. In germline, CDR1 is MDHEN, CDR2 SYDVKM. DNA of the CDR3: TGTGCCAGCAGTTTAGGCTTTGGCGGGAGGGGCACAGATACGCAGTATTTT. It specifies CASSLGFGGRGTDTQYF.

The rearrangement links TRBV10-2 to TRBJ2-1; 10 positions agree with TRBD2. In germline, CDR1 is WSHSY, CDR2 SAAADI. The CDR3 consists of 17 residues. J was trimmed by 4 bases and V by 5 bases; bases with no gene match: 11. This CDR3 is CASSPGAGGRGYNEQFF. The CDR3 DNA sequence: TGCGCCAGCAGTCCGGGAGCGGGGGGGCGTGGGTACAATGAGCAGTTCTTC.

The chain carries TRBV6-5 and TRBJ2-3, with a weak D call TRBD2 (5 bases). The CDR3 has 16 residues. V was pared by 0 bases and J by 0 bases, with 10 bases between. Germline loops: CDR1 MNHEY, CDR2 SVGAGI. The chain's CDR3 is CASSYSERTSTDTQYF. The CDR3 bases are TGTGCCAGCAGTTACTCTGAGCGGACTAGCACAGATACGCAGTATTTT.

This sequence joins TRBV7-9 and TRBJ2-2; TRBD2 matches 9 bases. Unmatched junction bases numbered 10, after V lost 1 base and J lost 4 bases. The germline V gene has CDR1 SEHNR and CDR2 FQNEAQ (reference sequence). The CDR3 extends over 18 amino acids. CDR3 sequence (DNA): TGTGCCAGCAGCTTAGTCTCGCGGGGGGGATACGGCACCGGGGAGCTGTTTTTT. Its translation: CASSLVSRGGYGTGELFF.

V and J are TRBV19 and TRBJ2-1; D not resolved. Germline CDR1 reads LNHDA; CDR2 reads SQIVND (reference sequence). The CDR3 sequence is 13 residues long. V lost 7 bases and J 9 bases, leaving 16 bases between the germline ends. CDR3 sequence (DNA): TGTGCCAGTACTCATTCCCAGGCTGGTGAGCAGTTCTTC. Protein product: CASTHSQAGEQFF.

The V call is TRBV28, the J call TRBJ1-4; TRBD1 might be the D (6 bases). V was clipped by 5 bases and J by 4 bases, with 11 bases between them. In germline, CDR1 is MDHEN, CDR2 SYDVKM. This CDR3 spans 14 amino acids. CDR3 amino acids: CASSLRTDNEKLFF. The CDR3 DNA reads TGTGCCAGCAGTCTCCGGACAGATAATGAAAAACTGTTTTTT.

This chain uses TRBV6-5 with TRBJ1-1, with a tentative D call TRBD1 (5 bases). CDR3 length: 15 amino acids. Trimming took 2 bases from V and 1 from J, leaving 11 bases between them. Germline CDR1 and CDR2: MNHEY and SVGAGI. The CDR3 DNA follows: TGTGCCAGCAGTTACAATACCAGGGCGAACACTGAAGCTTTCTTT. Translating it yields CASSYNTRANTEAFF.

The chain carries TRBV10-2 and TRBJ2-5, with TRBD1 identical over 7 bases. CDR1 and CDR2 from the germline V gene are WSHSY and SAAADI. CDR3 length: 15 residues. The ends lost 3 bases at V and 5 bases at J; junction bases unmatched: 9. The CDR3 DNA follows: TGCGCCAGCAGTGATTTGCGGCAGGGGGACGAGACCCAGTACTTC. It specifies CASSDLRQGDETQYF.

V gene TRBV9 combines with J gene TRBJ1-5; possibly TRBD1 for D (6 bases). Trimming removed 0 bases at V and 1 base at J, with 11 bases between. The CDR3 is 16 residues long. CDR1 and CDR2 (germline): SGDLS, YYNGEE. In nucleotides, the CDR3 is TGTGCCAGCAGCGTAGGGGCAGGGGTAAGCAATCAGCCCCAGCATTTT. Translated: CASSVGAGVSNQPQHF.

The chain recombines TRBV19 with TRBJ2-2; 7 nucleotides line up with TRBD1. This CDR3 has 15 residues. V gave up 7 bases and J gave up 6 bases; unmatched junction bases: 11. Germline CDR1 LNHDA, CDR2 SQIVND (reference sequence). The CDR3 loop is CASIRDSMGAGELFF. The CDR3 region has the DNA TGTGCCAGTATCCGGGACAGTATGGGGGCCGGGGAGCTGTTTTTT.

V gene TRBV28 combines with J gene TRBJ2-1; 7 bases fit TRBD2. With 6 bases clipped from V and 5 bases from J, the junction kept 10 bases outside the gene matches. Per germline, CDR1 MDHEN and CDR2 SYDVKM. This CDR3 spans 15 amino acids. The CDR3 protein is CASRRPGLADNEQFF. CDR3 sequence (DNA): TGTGCCAGCAGACGCCCCGGGCTAGCGGACAATGAGCAGTTCTTC. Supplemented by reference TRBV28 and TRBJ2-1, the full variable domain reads DVKVTQSSRYLVKRTGEKVFLECVQDMDHENMFWYRQDPGLGLRLIYFSYDVKMKEKGDIPEGYSVSREKKERFSLILESASTNQTSMYLCASRRPGLADNEQFFGPGTRLTVL.

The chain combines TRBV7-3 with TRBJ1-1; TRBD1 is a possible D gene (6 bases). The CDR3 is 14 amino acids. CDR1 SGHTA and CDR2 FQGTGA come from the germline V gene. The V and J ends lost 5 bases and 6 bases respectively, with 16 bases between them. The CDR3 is CASSPQTGLAEAFF. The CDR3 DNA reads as TGTGCCAGCAGCCCACAGACAGGTCTCGCTGAAGCTTTCTTT. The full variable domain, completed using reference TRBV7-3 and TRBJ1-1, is GAGVSQTPSNKVTEKGKYVELRCDPISGHTALYWYRQSLGQGPEFLIYFQGTGAADDSGLPNDRFFAVRPEGSVSTLKIQRTERGDSAVYLCASSPQTGLAEAFFGQGTRLTVV.

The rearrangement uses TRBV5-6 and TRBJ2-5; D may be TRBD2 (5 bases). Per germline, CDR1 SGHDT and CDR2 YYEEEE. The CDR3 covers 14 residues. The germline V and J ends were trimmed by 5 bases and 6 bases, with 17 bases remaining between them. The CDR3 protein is CASSHGLGQQTQYF. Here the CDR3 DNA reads TGTGCCAGCAGTCACGGACTCGGTCAGCAGACCCAGTACTTC.